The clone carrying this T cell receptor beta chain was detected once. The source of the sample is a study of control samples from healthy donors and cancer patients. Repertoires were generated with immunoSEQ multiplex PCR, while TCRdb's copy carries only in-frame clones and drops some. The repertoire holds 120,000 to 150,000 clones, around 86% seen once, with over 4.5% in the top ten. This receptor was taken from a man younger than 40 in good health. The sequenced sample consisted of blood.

The CDR3 here is CAISESGRANTGELFF. The CDR3 DNA is TGTGCCATCAGTGAGTCCGGGAGGGCGAACACCGGGGAGCTGTTTTTT. The rearrangement uses TRBV10-3 and TRBJ2-2; 8 bases are a match to TRBD2. Germline CDR1 and CDR2: ENHRY and SYGVKD. The CDR3 extends over 16 amino acids. V was clipped by 0 bases and J by 0 bases; unmatched bases: 0.